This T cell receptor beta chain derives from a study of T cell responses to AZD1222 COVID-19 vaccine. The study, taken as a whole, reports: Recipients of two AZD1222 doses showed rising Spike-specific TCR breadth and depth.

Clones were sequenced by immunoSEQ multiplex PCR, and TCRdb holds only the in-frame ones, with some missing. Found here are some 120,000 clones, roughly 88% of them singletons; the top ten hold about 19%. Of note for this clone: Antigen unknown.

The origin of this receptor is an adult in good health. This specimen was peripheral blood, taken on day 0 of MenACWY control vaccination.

CDR3 sequence reads: CATSIGQGAQPQHF. CDR3 coding DNA: TGTGCCACCAGCATTGGACAGGGGGCTCAGCCCCAGCATTTT. This chain links TRBV15 with TRBJ1-5, with 11 bases matching TRBD1. This CDR3 has 14 residues. CDR1 and CDR2 from the germline V gene are LNHNV and YYDKDF (reference sequence). After removal of 4 bases from V and 6 bases from J, the junction contained 2 bases not matched to a gene.